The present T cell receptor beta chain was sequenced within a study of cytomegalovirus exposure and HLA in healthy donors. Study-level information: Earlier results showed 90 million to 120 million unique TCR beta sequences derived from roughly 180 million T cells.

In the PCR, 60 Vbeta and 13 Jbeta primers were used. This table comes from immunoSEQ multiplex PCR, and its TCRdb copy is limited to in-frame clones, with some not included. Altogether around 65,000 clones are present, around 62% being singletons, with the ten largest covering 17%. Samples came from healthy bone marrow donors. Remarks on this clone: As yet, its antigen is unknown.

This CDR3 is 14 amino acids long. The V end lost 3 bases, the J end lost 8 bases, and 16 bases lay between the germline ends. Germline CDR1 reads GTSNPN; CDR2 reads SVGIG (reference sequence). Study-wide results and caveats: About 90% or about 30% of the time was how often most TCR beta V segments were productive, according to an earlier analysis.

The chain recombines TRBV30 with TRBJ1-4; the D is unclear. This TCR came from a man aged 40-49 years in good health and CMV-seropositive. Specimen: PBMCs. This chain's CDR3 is CAWRRVGSGEKLFF. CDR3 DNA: TGTGCCTGGAGACGAGTTGGGTCCGGGGAAAAACTGTTTTTT.